What follows are 30 T cell receptor beta chains derived from one specimen sequenced in a study of early T cells in non-severe SARS-CoV-2 infection. MiXCR was run by TCRdb on the 5' RACE reads, yielding one entry per CDR3 protein. The sample has more than 65,000 distinct CDR3 sequences, around 13% seen once; the top ten hold 1.4%. Input material: whole blood. The receptors here all came from an adult who was a healthcare worker with PCR-confirmed SARS-CoV-2 infection or an uninfected control (not recorded which).

This chain joins TRBV20-1 and TRBJ2-5, with TRBD2 matching over 10 bases. J lost 3 bases, V lost 2 bases, and 3 bases had no gene match. The germline V gene encodes CDR1 DFQATT and CDR2 SNEGSKA (reference sequence). The CDR3 loop spans 14 amino acids. The CDR3 loop is CSARTGTSEETQYF. DNA for the CDR3: TGCAGTGCTAGAACTGGGACTAGCGAAGAGACCCAGTACTTC.

A single count supports this clonotype. Relative to the germline gene, one junction end is altered; a read error may explain this. The chain links TRBV4-3 to TRBJ1-2; D gene ambiguous. This CDR3 comprises 13 residues. Germline V lookup: CDR1 LGHNA, CDR2 YSLEER. CDR3 sequence: CASSQDRNYGYPF. In DNA form, the CDR3 reads TGCGCCAGCAGCCAAGATAGGAACTATGGCTACCCCTTC.

The chain has TRBV6-5 and TRBJ1-2; D unclear. This CDR3 has 16 amino acids. Germline CDR1 reads MNHEY; CDR2 reads SVGAGI. V was cut by 2 bases and J by 0 bases, with 13 bases left in between. CDR3 protein: CASSYINSPPNYGYTF. DNA for the CDR3: TGTGCCAGCAGTTACATTAACAGCCCGCCTAACTATGGCTACACCTTC.

This clonotype has more than one count but fewer than ten. CDR3 residues: CSARDPGDRGRDEQYF. The CDR3 DNA follows: TGCAGTGCTAGAGACCCCGGGGACAGGGGGCGCGACGAGCAGTACTTC. This chain connects TRBV20-1 to TRBJ2-7; 12 nucleotides agree with TRBD1. The V segment lost 0 bases and the J segment 5 bases; nucleotides outside the gene matches: 8. The germline V gene encodes CDR1 DFQATT and CDR2 SNEGSKA (reference sequence). This CDR3 contains 16 residues.

The chain employs TRBV7-9 and TRBJ2-5; D call uncertain. Germline CDR1 SEHNR, CDR2 FQNEAQ (reference sequence). The CDR3 length is 13 residues. V shed 8 bases and J shed 3 bases, with 13 bases lying between them. Here the CDR3 DNA reads TGTGCCAGCGCCCGGCGGATAGAAGAGACCCAGTACTTC. Translation gives CASARRIEETQYF.

This clonotype turned up a few times. The rearrangement links TRBV20-1 to TRBJ2-3; 12 positions match TRBD2. The germline V gene encodes CDR1 DFQATT and CDR2 SNEGSKA (reference sequence). CDR3 length: 16 amino acids. V was clipped by 0 bases and J by 5 bases; unmatched bases: 6. CDR3 sequence: CSARDPSGGAGDTQYF. The CDR3 bases are TGCAGTGCTAGAGATCCTAGCGGGGGGGCCGGAGATACGCAGTATTTT.

This clonotype has a handful of counts. The chain has TRBV3-1 and TRBJ2-5; the D is unclear. With 2 bases removed from V and 4 bases from J, the gap between germline ends came to 8 bases. Germline lookup yields CDR1 LGHDT and CDR2 YNNKEL (reference sequence). This CDR3 has 13 residues. The DNA for the CDR3 is TGTGCCAGCAGCCAACGGCCCATAGAGACCCAGTACTTC. This gives the protein CASSQRPIETQYF.

This clonotype was found a few times. The V call is TRBV6-2 or TRBV6-3, the J call TRBJ2-7; no clear D gene. The V end was cut by 3 bases, the J end by 4 bases, with 10 bases between. The germline CDR1 and CDR2 sequences are MNHEY and SVGEGT. The length of the CDR3 is 13 residues. The CDR3: CASSYTSGYEQYF. Written as DNA, the CDR3 is TGTGCCAGCAGTTATACCAGTGGTTACGAGCAGTACTTC.

This clonotype was detected ten times or more. This rearrangement joins TRBV5-1 to TRBJ2-5; D not certain. The CDR3 has 14 amino acids. V lost 4 bases and J lost 5, with 15 bases in between. In germline, CDR1 is SGHRS, CDR2 YFSETQ. The CDR3 sequence is CASSPFLSAETQYF. CDR3 nucleotide sequence: TGCGCCAGCAGCCCCTTCCTATCTGCGGAGACCCAGTACTTC.

This clonotype appeared a few times. The chain combines TRBV20-1 with TRBJ2-7; 9 positions match TRBD2. The germline V gene has CDR1 DFQATT and CDR2 SNEGSKA (reference sequence). J lost 1 base, V lost 4 bases, and 8 bases had no gene match. The CDR3 loop spans 15 amino acids. CDR3 coding DNA: TGCAGTGCTATCAAGCGGGGGGTCAGTTCCTACGAGCAGTACTTC. It translates to CSAIKRGVSSYEQYF.

CDR3 DNA sequence: TGTGCCAGCAGTTACTCGGATAATTCACCCCTCCACTTT. Its protein product is CASSYSDNSPLHF. The chain employs TRBV6-5 and TRBJ1-6; D uncertain. Germline CDR1 reads MNHEY; CDR2 reads SVGAGI. The CDR3 length is 13 residues. V lost 0 bases and J lost 5, with 2 bases in between.

This rearrangement joins TRBV11-2 to TRBJ2-1, with D unclear. V was pared by 1 base and J by 4 bases, with 14 bases between. CDR3 length: 16 residues. Germline values: CDR1 SGHAT, CDR2 FQNNGV. This CDR3 is CASSLGQPSRYNEQFF. CDR3 DNA sequence: TGTGCCAGCAGCTTAGGGCAGCCTTCTAGATACAATGAGCAGTTCTTC.

This clonotype was counted at least ten times. The chain links TRBV20-1 to TRBJ2-5, with a weak D call TRBD1 (6 bases). CDR1 DFQATT and CDR2 SNEGSKA come from the germline V gene (reference sequence). V lost 3 bases and J 3 bases, leaving 11 bases between the germline ends. The CDR3 has 13 residues. CDR3 in DNA: TGCAGTGCTAGTACGACAGGAGAAGAGACCCAGTACTTC. Translating gives CSASTTGEETQYF.

This chain links TRBV5-4 with TRBJ1-1; no clear D gene. CDR3 length: 14 amino acids. Trimming cost V 2 bases and J 2 bases, with 10 bases left between them. Germline V gene sequence: CDR1 SGHNT, CDR2 YYREEE (reference sequence). The CDR3 DNA is TGTGCCAGCAGCTTAGGAGAAGTTAACACTGAAGCTTTCTTT. Translating it yields CASSLGEVNTEAFF.

Only a few counts were recorded for this clonotype. The rearrangement uses TRBV19 and TRBJ2-3, with 8 bases aligning to TRBD2. The CDR3 has 16 amino acids. V shed 5 bases and J 1 base; nucleotides not matched to a gene: 8. Looked up from germline, CDR1 is LNHDA and CDR2 is SQIVND (reference sequence). CDR3 loop: CASSVQRGIRTDTQYF. In nucleotides, the CDR3 is TGTGCCAGTAGTGTACAGCGGGGGATCCGCACAGATACGCAGTATTTT.

The chain recombines TRBV18 with TRBJ2-1; 9 bases map to TRBD1. Trimming at V came to 0 bases and at J to 10 bases, leaving 10 bases not matched to a gene. Germline V gene sequence: CDR1 KGHSH, CDR2 LQKENI. The CDR3 consists of 16 residues. CDR3 DNA: TGTGCCAGCTCACCACCAGGGACAGGGCGAGGAGGGGAGCAGTTCTTC. Translation gives CASSPPGTGRGGEQFF.

This chain joins TRBV7-9 and TRBJ2-6, with D unresolved. The CDR3 has 14 amino acids. Trimming stripped 5 bases from V and 0 bases from J, with 5 bases between. Germline CDR1 and CDR2: SEHNR and FQNEAQ (reference sequence). The CDR3 DNA sequence: TGTGCCAGCAGCCACAGCTCTGGGGCCAACGTCCTGACTTTC. Amino acid sequence: CASSHSSGANVLTF.

The table lists this clonotype with a few counts. The chain combines TRBV29-1 with TRBJ2-3; a weak D match, TRBD1 (6 bases). CDR3 length: 12 residues. Germline-derived CDR1 and CDR2 are SQVTM and ANQGSEA. V was pared by 8 bases and J by 2 bases, with 11 bases between. The CDR3 DNA is TGCAGCTTCCGGGACAACACAGATACGCAGTATTTT. Its translation: CSFRDNTDTQYF.

This clonotype was detected ten times or more. The rearrangement links TRBV7-2 to TRBJ1-1; D is undetermined. This CDR3 has 13 residues. Germline CDR1 is SGHTA and CDR2 is FQGNSA. The germline V and J ends were trimmed by 1 base and 6 bases, with 9 bases remaining between them. The CDR3 sequence is CASSLGTISEAFF. CDR3 nucleotides: TGTGCCAGCAGCTTAGGGACGATCTCTGAAGCTTTCTTT.

This clonotype has a count of ten or more. The chain recombines TRBV20-1 with TRBJ1-1; no clear D gene. The CDR3 sequence is 13 residues long. Trimming cost V 6 bases and J 4 bases, with 15 bases left between them. Germline V CDR1 and CDR2: DFQATT, SNEGSKA (reference sequence). CDR3 loop: CSAERVRSTEAFF. CDR3 in DNA: TGCAGTGCCGAGCGGGTGAGAAGCACTGAAGCTTTCTTT.

This clonotype occurred many times. The chain is built from TRBV11-2 and TRBJ1-2; D is unclear. CDR1 and CDR2 (germline): SGHAT, FQNNGV. The CDR3 runs 12 residues. V shed 3 bases and J shed 4 bases, with 6 bases lying between them. The CDR3 DNA is TGTGCCAGCAGCTTCGAATCCTATGGCTACACCTTC. The encoded protein is CASSFESYGYTF.

This clonotype was counted between two and nine times. The chain joins TRBV28 to TRBJ1-6; D unresolved. Trimming pared 4 bases from V and 0 bases from J, leaving 13 bases between. Germline loops: CDR1 MDHEN, CDR2 SYDVKM. The CDR3 loop spans 17 amino acids. This CDR3 reads CASSSLGRSSYNSPLHF. For the CDR3, the DNA is TGTGCCAGCAGTTCCCTCGGACGGAGCTCCTATAATTCACCCCTCCACTTT.

The chain uses TRBV30 and TRBJ1-1; 7 bases are shared with TRBD1. Per the germline V gene, CDR1 is GTSNPN and CDR2 is SVGIG (reference sequence). V trimming: 0 bases; J trimming: 1 base; junction bases outside the gene matches: 2. There are 14 residues in the CDR3. The chain's CDR3 is CAWSVTGPNTEAFF. CDR3 nucleotides: TGTGCCTGGAGTGTGACAGGGCCGAACACTGAAGCTTTCTTT. Variable domain in full (rest from reference TRBV30 and TRBJ1-1): SQTIHQWPATLVQPVGSPLSLECTVEGTSNPNLYWYRQAAGRGLQLLFYSVGIGQISSEVPQNLSASRPQDRQFILSSKKLLLSDSGFYLCAWSVTGPNTEAFFGQGTRLTVV.

The chain carries TRBV7-3 and TRBJ2-2; possible D gene TRBD1, 7 bases. The CDR3 totals 14 residues. Trimming left V 4 bases short and J 5 bases short, with 11 bases between. Looked up from germline, CDR1 is SGHTA and CDR2 is FQGTGA. CDR3 nucleotides: TGTGCCAGCAGCTCACAGGGGACTACCGGGGAGCTGTTTTTT. Translated, it gives CASSSQGTTGELFF.

This clonotype came up many times. This chain joins TRBV12-3 or TRBV12-4 and TRBJ2-7; D unclear. V was trimmed by 3 bases and J by 2 bases, leaving 8 bases between them. CDR3 size: 13 residues. The CDR3 loop reads CASSFGYPYEQYF. The CDR3 nucleotides are TGTGCCAGCAGTTTTGGCTACCCCTACGAGCAGTACTTC.

This clonotype was seen only a few times. The chain uses TRBV12-3 or TRBV12-4 and TRBJ2-7, with TRBD1 matching over 10 bases. With 7 bases clipped from V and 6 bases from J, the junction kept 9 bases outside the gene matches. The CDR3 is 14 amino acids. CDR3 in DNA: TGTGCCAGCACCGTGGACAGGGGGACCTTCGAGCAGTACTTC. This encodes CASTVDRGTFEQYF.

This clonotype was detected many times. V usage is TRBV7-6 and J usage is TRBJ2-1; 7 bases match TRBD2. V was clipped by 4 bases and J by 0 bases; unmatched bases: 3. Germline assignment: CDR1 SGHVS and CDR2 FNYEAQ. CDR3 length equals 15 residues. The CDR3 here is CASSSGLTSYNEQFF. CDR3 coding DNA: TGTGCCAGCAGCTCGGGACTAACCTCCTACAATGAGCAGTTCTTC.

Many counts were recorded for this clonotype. The chain recombines TRBV6-5 with TRBJ2-1; TRBD1 matches 7 bases. The CDR3 has 15 amino acids. V dropped 0 bases and J dropped 2; count of bases not matched to a gene: 1. CDR1 and CDR2 (germline): MNHEY, SVGAGI. In DNA, the CDR3 is TGTGCCAGCAGTTACTCCAGGGGGACCTACAATGAGCAGTTCTTC. This translates into CASSYSRGTYNEQFF.

This clonotype occurred many times. The chain is built from TRBV11-2 and TRBJ2-4; the match to TRBD2 covers 8 bases. There are 19 residues in the CDR3. The germline V gene encodes CDR1 SGHAT and CDR2 FQNNGV. Trimming took 5 bases from V and 0 from J; bases not matched to a gene: 15. The chain's CDR3 is CASSPGDLAGKRAKNIQYF. CDR3 DNA sequence: TGTGCCAGCAGCCCCGGGGACTTAGCGGGGAAGAGAGCCAAAAACATTCAGTACTTC.

This clonotype was recorded many times. V gene TRBV20-1 combines with J gene TRBJ2-5; D gene unclear. CDR3 length: 10 amino acids. Germline V CDR1 and CDR2: DFQATT, SNEGSKA (reference sequence). Between the trimmed V and J ends, which lost 3 bases and 7 bases, there was a span of 6 bases. The CDR3 loop reads CSASTGTQYF. CDR3 bases: TGCAGTGCTAGTACGGGGACCCAGTACTTC.